This T cell receptor (beta chain) comes out of a study of control samples from healthy donors and cancer patients. On this clone: Additional DNA sequences in this sample encode the identical CDR3.

Using immunoSEQ multiplex PCR, the repertoire was profiled, and TCRdb retains in-frame clones only, with some absent. The sample includes 110,000 to 150,000 clones, 75% to 90% seen only once; the top ten take around 4.6%. This receptor was obtained from a man aged 25 to 40 in good health. Sequencing was performed on blood.

As DNA, the CDR3 is TGTGCCAGCAGCTTAGAGGGAAACACTGAAGCTTTCTTT. Protein sequence: CASSLEGNTEAFF. V is TRBV7-3 and J is TRBJ1-1; D is ambiguous. Trimming shortened V by 2 bases and J by 2 bases, and 6 bases separated the two germline ends. Per germline, CDR1 SGHTA and CDR2 FQGTGA. CDR3 length equals 13 residues.